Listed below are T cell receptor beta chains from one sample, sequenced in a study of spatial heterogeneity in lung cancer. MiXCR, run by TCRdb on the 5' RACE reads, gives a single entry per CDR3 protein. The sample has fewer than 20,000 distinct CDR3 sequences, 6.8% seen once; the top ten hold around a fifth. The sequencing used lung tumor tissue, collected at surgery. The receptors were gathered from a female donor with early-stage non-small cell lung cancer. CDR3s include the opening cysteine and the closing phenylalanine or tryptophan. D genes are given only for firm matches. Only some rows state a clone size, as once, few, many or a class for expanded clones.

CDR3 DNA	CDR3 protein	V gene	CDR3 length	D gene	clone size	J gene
TGTGCCAGCAGTTTGGGCAGGCCCTACTATGGCTACACCTTC	CASSLGRPYYGYTF	TRBV12-3/TRBV12-4	14	-	many	TRBJ1-2
TGTGCCAGCGCAGAGATGGAAAGGACGGCCCAGTACTTC	CASAEMERTAQYF	TRBV12-3/TRBV12-4	13	-	medium-sized	TRBJ2-5
TGTGCCAGTTTGGGGAACACTGAAGCTTTCTTT	CASLGNTEAFF	TRBV3-1	11	-	many	TRBJ1-1
TGTGCCACCAGTGAACCTGGGGACGGCTTAAAGGGCGAGCAGTACTTC	CATSEPGDGLKGEQYF	TRBV24-1	16	-	-	TRBJ2-7
TGCAGCGTTGAGCGGGGGGCCCAAGAGACCCAGTACTTC	CSVERGAQETQYF	TRBV29-1	13	TRBD2	many	TRBJ2-5
TGCAGTGGAAAGGGAAGCACTGAAGCTTTCTTT	CSGKGSTEAFF	TRBV20-1	11	-	-	TRBJ1-1
TGTGCCAGCGGGGGCCCAACGCAGTATTTT	CASGGPTQYF	TRBV6-5	10	-	many	TRBJ2-3
TGCAGTGCTTCAGGTAGCACTGAAGCTTTCTTT	CSASGSTEAFF	TRBV20-1	11	-	many	TRBJ1-1
TGTGCCACCAGACCCGGGACTAGCGGGGGAACCGGGGAGCTGTTTTTT	CATRPGTSGGTGELFF	TRBV24-1	16	TRBD2	-	TRBJ2-2
TGCAGCGTGGGACTTCCCCAAGAGACCCAGTACTTC	CSVGLPQETQYF	TRBV29-1	12	-	-	TRBJ2-5
TGTGCCAGCTTCAACAGGGGGCGCGCAACAGATACGCAGTATTTT	CASFNRGRATDTQYF	TRBV28	15	TRBD1	many	TRBJ2-3
TGTGCCACCGGCCCCGCTAAGGGTGGCTACACCTTC	CATGPAKGGYTF	TRBV6-5	12	-	many	TRBJ1-2
TGCAGTGCCAGGAAGAATAGCGGGGGGATCTCCTACAATGAGCAGTTCTTC	CSARKNSGGISYNEQFF	TRBV20-1	17	TRBD2	many	TRBJ2-1
TGCGCCAGCAGCTTGGGGCCGGGCGGGGACGAGCAGTACTTC	CASSLGPGGDEQYF	TRBV5-1	14	-	many	TRBJ2-7
TGTGCCACCAGCAGAGATCAACAGGCAGGGGGGAAGCCTGAAGCTTTCTTT	CATSRDQQAGGKPEAFF	TRBV15	17	TRBD1	-	TRBJ1-1
TGTGCCAGCAGCCCGGGACAGTTAAGCTACGAGCAGTACTTC	CASSPGQLSYEQYF	TRBV5-5	14	TRBD1	many	TRBJ2-7
TGTGCCAGCTCAGCGGGACAGGGTGGAAACACCATATATTTT	CASSAGQGGNTIYF	TRBV18	14	TRBD1	many	TRBJ1-3
TGTGCCAGCAGCGTAGGCGGGGCGTTAGATACGCAGTATTTT	CASSVGGALDTQYF	TRBV9	14	-	many	TRBJ2-3